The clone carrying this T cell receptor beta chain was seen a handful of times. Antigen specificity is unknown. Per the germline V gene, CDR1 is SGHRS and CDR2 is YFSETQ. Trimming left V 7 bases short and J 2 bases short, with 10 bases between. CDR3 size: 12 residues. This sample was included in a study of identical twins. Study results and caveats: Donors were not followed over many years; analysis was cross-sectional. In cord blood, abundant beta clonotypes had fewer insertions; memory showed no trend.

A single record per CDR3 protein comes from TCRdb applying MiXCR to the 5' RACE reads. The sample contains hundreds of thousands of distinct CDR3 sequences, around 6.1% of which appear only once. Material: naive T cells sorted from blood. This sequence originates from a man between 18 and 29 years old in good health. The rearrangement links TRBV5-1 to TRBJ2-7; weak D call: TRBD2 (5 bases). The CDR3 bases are TGCGCCAGCTCCGGGGTACCCTACGAGCAGTACTTC. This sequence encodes CASSGVPYEQYF.